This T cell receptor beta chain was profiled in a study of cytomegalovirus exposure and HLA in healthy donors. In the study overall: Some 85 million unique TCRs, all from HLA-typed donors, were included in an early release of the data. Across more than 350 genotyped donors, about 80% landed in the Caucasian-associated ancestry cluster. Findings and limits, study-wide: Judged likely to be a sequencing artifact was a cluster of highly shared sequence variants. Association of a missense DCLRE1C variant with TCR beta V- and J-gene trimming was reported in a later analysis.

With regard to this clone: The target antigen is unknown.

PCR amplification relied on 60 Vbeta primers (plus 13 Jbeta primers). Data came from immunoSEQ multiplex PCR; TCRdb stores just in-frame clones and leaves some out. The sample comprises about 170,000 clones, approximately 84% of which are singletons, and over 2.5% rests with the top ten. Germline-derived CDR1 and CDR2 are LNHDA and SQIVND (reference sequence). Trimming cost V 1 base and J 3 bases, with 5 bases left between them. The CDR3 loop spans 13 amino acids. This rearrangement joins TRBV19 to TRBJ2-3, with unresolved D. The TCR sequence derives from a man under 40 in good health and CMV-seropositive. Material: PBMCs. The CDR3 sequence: CASSIGETDTQYF. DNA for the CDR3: TGTGCCAGTAGTATAGGAGAGACAGATACGCAGTATTTT.